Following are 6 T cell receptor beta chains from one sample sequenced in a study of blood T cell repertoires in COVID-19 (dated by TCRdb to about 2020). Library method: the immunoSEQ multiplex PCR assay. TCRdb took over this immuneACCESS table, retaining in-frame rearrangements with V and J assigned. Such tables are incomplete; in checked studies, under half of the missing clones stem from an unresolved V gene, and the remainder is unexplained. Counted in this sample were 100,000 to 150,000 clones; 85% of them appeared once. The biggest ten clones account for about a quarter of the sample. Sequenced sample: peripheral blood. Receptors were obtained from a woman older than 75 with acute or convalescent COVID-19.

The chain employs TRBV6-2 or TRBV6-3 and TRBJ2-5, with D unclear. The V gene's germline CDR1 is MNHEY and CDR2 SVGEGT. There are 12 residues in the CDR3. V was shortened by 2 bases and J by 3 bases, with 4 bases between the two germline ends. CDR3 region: CASSYPEETQYF. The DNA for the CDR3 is TGTGCCAGCAGTTACCCGGAAGAGACCCAGTACTTC.

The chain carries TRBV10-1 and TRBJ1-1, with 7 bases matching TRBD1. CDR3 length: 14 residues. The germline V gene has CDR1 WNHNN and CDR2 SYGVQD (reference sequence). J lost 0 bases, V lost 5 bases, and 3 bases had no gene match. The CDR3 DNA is TGCGCCAGCAGTCGGGACAGCATGAACACTGAAGCTTTCTTT. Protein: CASSRDSMNTEAFF.

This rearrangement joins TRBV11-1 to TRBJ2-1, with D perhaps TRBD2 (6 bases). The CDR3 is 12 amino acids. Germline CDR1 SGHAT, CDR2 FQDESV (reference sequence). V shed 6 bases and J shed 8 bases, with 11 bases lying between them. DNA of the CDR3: TGTGCCAGCAGTTCCCGGGACTATGAGCAGTTCTTC. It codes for CASSSRDYEQFF.

In nucleotides, the CDR3 is TGCGCCAGCAGTCAATCGAAGTGGGCCACGTGGGCCGCCACGAGCACTGAAGCTTTCTTT. Protein sequence: CASSQSKWATWAATSTEAFF. The chain joins TRBV23-1 to TRBJ1-1; D gene uncertain. TRBV23-1 is annotated as an ORF whose role is uncertain. The length of the CDR3 is 20 residues. V was pared by 0 bases and J by 4 bases, with 27 bases between.

CDR3 nucleotide sequence: TGTGCCAGCAGTTACTCACAGGCGTTGGCTGAAGCTTTCTTT. Its protein is CASSYSQALAEAFF. The chain has TRBV6-6 and TRBJ1-1, with D possibly being TRBD1 (5 bases). CDR1 is MNHNY, CDR2 SVGAGI, per germline (reference sequence). The CDR3 extends over 14 amino acids. V lost 0 bases and J 6 bases, leaving 11 bases between the germline ends.

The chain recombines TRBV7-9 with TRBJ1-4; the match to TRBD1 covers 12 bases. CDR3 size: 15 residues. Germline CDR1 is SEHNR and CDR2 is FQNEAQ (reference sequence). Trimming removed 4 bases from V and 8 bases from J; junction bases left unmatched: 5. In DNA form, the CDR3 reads TGTGCCAGCAGCTCCGGGACAGGGGGCCGGGAAAAACTGTTTTTT. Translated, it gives CASSSGTGGREKLFF.